Listed below are T cell receptor beta chains from one sample, sequenced in a study of T cell responses to AZD1222 COVID-19 vaccine. The method was immunoSEQ multiplex PCR; TCRdb's version includes in-frame clones alone and lacks a portion of them. The sample includes over 100,000 clones, approximately 87% of them seen just once. Source: peripheral blood, taken on day 0 of AZD1222 vaccination. The receptors were sampled from an adult in good health. Both conserved end residues are part of each CDR3. D genes are given only for firm matches. Clone size, where shown, is once, few, many, or a class for clones that have expanded.

>TRBV7-9|TRBJ1-1|NA|NA
TGTGCCAGCAGCTGGACAGAGGGCACTGAAGCTTTCTTT
CASSWTEGTEAFF
>TRBV18|TRBJ1-2|once|NA
TGTGCCAGCTCACCGAGACAGGATTATGGCTACACCTTC
CASSPRQDYGYTF
>TRBV3-1/TRBV3-2|TRBJ2-6|NA|NA
TGTGCCAGCAGCCAAGGGTTCAGGGGCTCTGGGGCCAACGTCCTGACTTTC
CASSQGFRGSGANVLTF
>TRBV5-1|TRBJ2-7|NA|NA
TGCGCCAGCAATTCGGGGCGGGGCGAGCAGTACTTC
CASNSGRGEQYF
>TRBV19|TRBJ2-4|NA|NA
TGTGCCAGTAGTGTCCCTTACCTAGCCAAAAACATTCAGTACTTC
CASSVPYLAKNIQYF
>TRBV4-2|TRBJ1-2|NA|NA
TGTGCCAGCAGCCAAGATCGGGCGGAGGGCTACACCTTC
CASSQDRAEGYTF
>TRBV5-1|TRBJ1-4|NA|NA
TGCGCCAGCAGCTTGGAGACAGGCCTAGAAAAACTGTTTTTT
CASSLETGLEKLFF
>TRBV7-9|TRBJ1-5|NA|NA
TGTGCCAGCAGCTCCCGAGATAATCAGCCCCAGCATTTT
CASSSRDNQPQHF
>TRBV4-3|TRBJ2-2|NA|TRBD1
TGCGCCAGCAGCCAGGACAGGGTGCGGAACACCGGGGAGCTGTTTTTT
CASSQDRVRNTGELFF
>TRBV19|TRBJ1-2|NA|NA
TGTGCCAGTATTTCAGGAGGGGGAAGGGCTTATGGCTACACCTTC
CASISGGGRAYGYTF
>TRBV5-1|TRBJ2-5|NA|NA
TGCGCCAGCAGCTTGGGGGGGGCCGCCCCCAAGCGCGGGCAGGCCCAGTACTTC
CASSLGGAAPKRGQAQYF
>TRBV11-2|TRBJ1-2|NA|TRBD1
TGTGCCAGCAGCTCACGCACCAACCGACAGGGGGCAAGCTACACCTTC
CASSSRTNRQGASYTF
>TRBV5-8|TRBJ1-6|NA|NA
TGTGCCAGCAGCTTCCGGGCTTCGGGTAATTCACCCCTCCACTTT
CASSFRASGNSPLHF
>TRBV11-2|TRBJ1-2|few|TRBD1
TGTGCCAGCAGTATCAACAGGGGGGACTTGGATGGCTACACCTTC
CASSINRGDLDGYTF
>TRBV14|TRBJ2-7|NA|NA
TGTGCCAGCAGCCGAGTCTACGAGCAGTACTTC
CASSRVYEQYF
>TRBV4-3|TRBJ2-3|NA|TRBD2
TGCGCCAGCAGCCAGATTGCGGGGGGGCGTCGCACAGATACGCAGTATTTT
CASSQIAGGRRTDTQYF
>TRBV12-5|TRBJ1-1|NA|NA
TGTGCTAGTGTCAGCACCAGGAACACTGAAGCTTTCTTT
CASVSTRNTEAFF
>TRBV4-1|TRBJ2-7|NA|NA
TGCGCCAGCAGCCAAAACTCGGGCTTCTCCTACGAGCAGTACTTC
CASSQNSGFSYEQYF
>TRBV11-1|TRBJ1-1|NA|NA
TGTGCCAGCAGCTTTCGTTCGAACACTGAAGCTTTCTTT
CASSFRSNTEAFF
>TRBV9|TRBJ1-2|NA|NA
TGTGCCAGCAGCACCCATTCCGGGGGAACTAACTATGGCTACACCTTC
CASSTHSGGTNYGYTF
>TRBV19|TRBJ1-5|NA|NA
TGTGCCAGTAGTATGCCGGCTGGGGGCAATCAGCCCCAGCATTTT
CASSMPAGGNQPQHF
>TRBV12-3/TRBV12-4|TRBJ2-3|NA|TRBD2
TGTGCCAGTCTCCCTAGCGGGACAGATACGCAGTATTTT
CASLPSGTDTQYF
>TRBV5-1|TRBJ1-2|NA|NA
TGCGCCAGCAGCGTGGGGGGGAACTATGGCTACACCTTC
CASSVGGNYGYTF
>TRBV25-1|TRBJ1-5|NA|NA
TGTGCCAGCAGTGAATATGACCTGAATCAGCCCCAGCATTTT
CASSEYDLNQPQHF
>TRBV12-3/TRBV12-4|TRBJ1-2|NA|NA
TGTGCCAGCAGCTCCGACAGGACCTATGGCTACACCTTC
CASSSDRTYGYTF
>TRBV5-1|TRBJ1-1|NA|TRBD1
TGCGCCAGCAGCGCGACAGGGCGCGGCACTGAAGCTTTCTTT
CASSATGRGTEAFF
>TRBV6-5|TRBJ1-6|NA|TRBD1
TGTGCCAGCAGCCGGGACAGGGGGACCAATTCACCCCTCCACTTT
CASSRDRGTNSPLHF
>TRBV11-1|TRBJ1-1|NA|NA
TGTGCCAGCAGCTTGAGGGATACCGGGACACATGAAGCTTTCTTT
CASSLRDTGTHEAFF
>TRBV4-3|TRBJ1-6|once|NA
TGCGCCAGCAGCAGGGCGGCGGATTCACCCCTCCACTTT
CASSRAADSPLHF
>TRBV7-9|TRBJ2-3|once|NA
TGTGCCAGCAGCCCGAACATTGATACGCAGTATTTT
CASSPNIDTQYF
>TRBV23-1|TRBJ2-7|NA|NA
TGCGCCAGCAGCTCAAACGCCCGGGACGTCCTGCCCGAGCAGTACTTC
CASSSNARDVLPEQYF
>TRBV7-3|TRBJ2-1|NA|NA
TGTGCCAGCAGCGGTGGAGGGATCTACAATGAGCAGTTCTTC
CASSGGGIYNEQFF
>TRBV5-1|TRBJ2-5|NA|NA
TGCGCCAGCAGCTTGAGTGCGGGGGCCGGGGAGACCCAGTACTTC
CASSLSAGAGETQYF
>TRBV7-2|TRBJ2-5|few|TRBD1
TGTGCCAGCAGCTCCCCAGACAGGGCGGTGGAAGAGACCCAGTACTTC
CASSSPDRAVEETQYF
>TRBV7-2|TRBJ2-1|NA|NA
TGTGCCAGCAGCTTGGGCCCACACAATGAGCAGTTCTTC
CASSLGPHNEQFF
>TRBV7-9|TRBJ1-2|NA|TRBD1
TGTGCCAGCAGCCGAAGACAGGGGGCGGATGGCTACACCTTC
CASSRRQGADGYTF
>TRBV7-2|TRBJ1-2|NA|NA
TGTGCCAGCAGCCGCCAGACAGGTGATGGCTACACCTTC
CASSRQTGDGYTF
>TRBV13|TRBJ2-2|NA|TRBD1
TGTGCCAGCAGCCCCCCGACAGGGTCGAACACCGGGGAGCTGTTTTTT
CASSPPTGSNTGELFF
>TRBV29-1|TRBJ1-3|NA|TRBD1
TGCAGCGTTGAGGACAGGGACGGAAACACCATATATTTT
CSVEDRDGNTIYF